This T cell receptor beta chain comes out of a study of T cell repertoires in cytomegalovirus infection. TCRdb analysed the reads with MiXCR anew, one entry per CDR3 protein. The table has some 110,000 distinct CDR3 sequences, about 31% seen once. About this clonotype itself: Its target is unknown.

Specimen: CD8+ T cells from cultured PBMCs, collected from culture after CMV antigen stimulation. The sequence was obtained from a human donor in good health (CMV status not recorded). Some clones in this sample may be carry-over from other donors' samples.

CDR3 sequence: CASSLFRGSPNEQFF. The CDR3 bases are TGCGCCAGCAGCTTGTTCAGAGGGTCCCCCAATGAGCAGTTCTTC. The chain is built from TRBV5-1 and TRBJ2-1; D may be TRBD2 (5 bases). The V gene's germline CDR1 is SGHRS and CDR2 YFSETQ. V shed 1 base and J shed 6 bases, with 14 bases lying between them. The CDR3 is 15 residues long.